This T cell receptor (beta chain) originates from a study of a mutant IDH1 vaccine in newly diagnosed glioma. Study in general: Earlier care involved radiotherapy, temozolomide, or both, and the majority received both.

Time point defined: week 35, safety follow-up. Topical imiquimod was applied with each vaccine dose, which held 300 ug of mutant IDH1 20-mer peptide. Patients underwent eight vaccinations, which took place in weeks 1, 3, 5, 7, 11, 15, 19 and 23. Germline values: CDR1 LGHNA, CDR2 YNFKEQ. This CDR3 is built from 14 residues. V trimming: 1 base; J trimming: 6 bases; junction bases outside the gene matches: 5. The data were produced by immunoSEQ multiplex PCR, yet TCRdb's version contains in-frame clones alone and is incomplete. Of about 68,000 clones in the sample, 84% are singletons; the top ten hold approximately 12%. This clone rates as large. Its antigen is undetermined.

The chain combines TRBV4-2 with TRBJ1-1, with 7 bases fitting TRBD1. This specimen consisted of PBMCs, obtained from a glioma patient whose treatment included an IDH1 peptide vaccine. The TCR was taken from a man aged 18 to 29 with glioma. CDR3: CASSQGQGGPEAFF. The CDR3 nucleotides are TGTGCCAGCAGCCAAGGACAGGGTGGGCCTGAAGCTTTCTTT.